The rows below give T cell receptor beta chains drawn from one sample of a study of a mutant IDH1 vaccine in newly diagnosed glioma. Using immunoSEQ multiplex PCR, the repertoire was profiled, and TCRdb retains in-frame clones only, with some absent. The profile covers around 41,000 clones, with 60% to 85% appearing a single time and around 5.8% taken by the ten largest. The antigens of these receptors remain unknown. The sample was PBMCs, taken from a glioma patient whose treatment included an IDH1 peptide vaccine. These receptors were taken from a woman aged 40 to 55 with glioma. Some clones in this sample may be carry-over from other donors' samples. CDR3s include the opening cysteine and the closing phenylalanine or tryptophan. A D gene is named only where the DNA matches it firmly. Expanded clones get a size class; other rows say once, few or many, or leave the size out.

TGTGCCAGCAGCGTAGGCGGCGGGGGGGTTACCGGGGAGCTGTTTTTT,CASSVGGGGVTGELFF,TRBV9,TRBJ2-2,TRBD2,.
TGCGCCAGCAGTGAGACCTCTAATAGCAATCAGCCCCAGCATTTT,CASSETSNSNQPQHF,TRBV10-2,TRBJ1-5,.,.
TGTGCCAGCAGCCAAGATTGGGCGGGAGCGAACACCGGGGAGCTGTTTTTT,CASSQDWAGANTGELFF,TRBV14,TRBJ2-2,TRBD2,.
TGTGCCAGCAGCCCTCAAGGCAATCAGCCCCAGCATTTT,CASSPQGNQPQHF,TRBV6-6,TRBJ1-5,.,.
TGTGCCAGCAGCCAAGGGACGCAGGATCATCAGCCCCAGCATTTT,CASSQGTQDHQPQHF,TRBV4-2,TRBJ1-5,.,few
TGTGCCAGTAGTAAGGGCCCTCGCACTGAAGCTTTCTTT,CASSKGPRTEAFF,TRBV19,TRBJ1-1,.,.
TGCGCCAGCAGCTCCAGTGGGGGGGGAAAACTGTTTTTT,CASSSSGGGKLFF,TRBV5-1,TRBJ1-4,.,.
TGTGCCAGTACCGGGACAGGTAACGACTATGGCTACACCTTC,CASTGTGNDYGYTF,TRBV19,TRBJ1-2,TRBD1,.
TGCGCCAGCAGCTTGGAGGGGGGTCAAGCTTTCTTT,CASSLEGGQAFF,TRBV5-1,TRBJ1-1,.,.
TGTGCCAGCAGCCGTCGCAGGGATACGCAGTATTTT,CASSRRRDTQYF,TRBV7-8,TRBJ2-3,.,.
TGTGCCAGCAGCTTATCGACCCTGCCAGAGTCACCCCTCCACTTT,CASSLSTLPESPLHF,TRBV7-2,TRBJ1-6,.,.
TGTGCCAGCAGCTTAGAACTCCCGGGGCGCCTGCAGTTCTTC,CASSLELPGRLQFF,TRBV11-2,TRBJ2-1,.,.
TGTGCCGAGGATTCTAAACGCGGGGAGGGAAACACCATATATTTT,CAEDSKRGEGNTIYF,TRBV6-5,TRBJ1-3,.,few
TGTGCCAGCAGTTTAACGGGGAGGGGGAAGGGGGCCCAGCATTTT,CASSLTGRGKGAQHF,TRBV27,TRBJ1-5,.,once
TGTGCCAGCAGCTTACAGGCAGGGGTGACAGATACGCAGTATTTT,CASSLQAGVTDTQYF,TRBV11-1,TRBJ2-3,.,.
TGTGCCATCAGGCCGGGACAGCCGATCTCTGGAAACACCATATATTTT,CAIRPGQPISGNTIYF,TRBV10-3,TRBJ1-3,TRBD1,.
TGTGCCACCAGCAGAGATCAAACAACCGGGGAGCTGTTTTTT,CATSRDQTTGELFF,TRBV15,TRBJ2-2,.,.